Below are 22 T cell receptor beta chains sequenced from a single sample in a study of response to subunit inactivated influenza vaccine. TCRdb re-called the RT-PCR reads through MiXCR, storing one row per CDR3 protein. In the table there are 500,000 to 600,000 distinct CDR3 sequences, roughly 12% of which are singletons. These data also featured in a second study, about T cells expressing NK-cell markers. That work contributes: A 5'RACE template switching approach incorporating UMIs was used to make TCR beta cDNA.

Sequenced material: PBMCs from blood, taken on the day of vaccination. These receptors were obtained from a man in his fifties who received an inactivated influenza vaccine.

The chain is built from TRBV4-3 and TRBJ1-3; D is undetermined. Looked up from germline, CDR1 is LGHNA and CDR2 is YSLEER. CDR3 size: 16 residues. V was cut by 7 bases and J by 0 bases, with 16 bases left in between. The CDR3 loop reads CASTPTVQPSGNTIYF. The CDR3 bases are TGCGCCAGCACCCCCACCGTGCAGCCCTCTGGAAACACCATATATTTT.

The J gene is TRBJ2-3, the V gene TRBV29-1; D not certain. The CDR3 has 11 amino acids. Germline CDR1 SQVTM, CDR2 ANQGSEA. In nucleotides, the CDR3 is TGCAGTTTTTTAAGGGCAGATACGCAGTATTTT. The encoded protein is CSFLRADTQYF.

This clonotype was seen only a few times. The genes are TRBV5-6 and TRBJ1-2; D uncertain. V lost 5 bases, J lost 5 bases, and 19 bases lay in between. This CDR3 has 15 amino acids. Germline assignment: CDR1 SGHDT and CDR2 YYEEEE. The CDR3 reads CASRLTTRVQYGYTF. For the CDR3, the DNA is TGTGCCAGCAGACTCACAACCCGAGTGCAGTATGGCTACACCTTC.

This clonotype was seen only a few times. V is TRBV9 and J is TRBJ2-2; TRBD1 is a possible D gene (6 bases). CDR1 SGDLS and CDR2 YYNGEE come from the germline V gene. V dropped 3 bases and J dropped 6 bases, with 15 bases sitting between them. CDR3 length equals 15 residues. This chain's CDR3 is CASSALNKGAGELFF. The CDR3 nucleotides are TGTGCCAGCAGCGCCTTAAACAAGGGGGCCGGGGAGCTGTTTTTT.

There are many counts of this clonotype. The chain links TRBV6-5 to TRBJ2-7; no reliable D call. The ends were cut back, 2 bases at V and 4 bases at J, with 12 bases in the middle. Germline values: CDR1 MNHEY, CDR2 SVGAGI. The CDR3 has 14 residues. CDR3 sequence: CASSYAGSSYEQYF. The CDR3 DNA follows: TGTGCCAGCAGTTACGCTGGCTCTTCTTACGAGCAGTACTTC.

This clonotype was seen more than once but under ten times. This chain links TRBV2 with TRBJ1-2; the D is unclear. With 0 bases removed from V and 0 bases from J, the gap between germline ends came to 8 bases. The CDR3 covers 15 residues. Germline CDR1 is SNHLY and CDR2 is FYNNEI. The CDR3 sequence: CASSEAVHANYGYTF. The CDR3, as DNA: TGTGCCAGCAGTGAAGCGGTGCACGCTAACTATGGCTACACCTTC.

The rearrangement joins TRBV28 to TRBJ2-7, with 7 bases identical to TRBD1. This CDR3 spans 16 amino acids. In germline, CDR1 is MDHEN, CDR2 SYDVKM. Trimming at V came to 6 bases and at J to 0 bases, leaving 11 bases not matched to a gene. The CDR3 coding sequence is TGTGCCAGCAGACCACCCGGGACAGCCGTCTCCTACGAGCAGTACTTC. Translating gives CASRPPGTAVSYEQYF. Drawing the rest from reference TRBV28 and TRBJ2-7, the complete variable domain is DVKVTQSSRYLVKRTGEKVFLECVQDMDHENMFWYRQDPGLGLRLIYFSYDVKMKEKGDIPEGYSVSREKKERFSLILESASTNQTSMYLCASRPPGTAVSYEQYFGPGTRLTVT.

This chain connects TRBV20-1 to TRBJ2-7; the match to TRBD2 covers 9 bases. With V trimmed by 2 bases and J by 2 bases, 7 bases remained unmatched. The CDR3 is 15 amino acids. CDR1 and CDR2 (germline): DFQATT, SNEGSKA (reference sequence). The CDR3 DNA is TGCAGTGCTAGAAATCCGGGACTAGCTCCCTACGAGCAGTACTTC. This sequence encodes CSARNPGLAPYEQYF.

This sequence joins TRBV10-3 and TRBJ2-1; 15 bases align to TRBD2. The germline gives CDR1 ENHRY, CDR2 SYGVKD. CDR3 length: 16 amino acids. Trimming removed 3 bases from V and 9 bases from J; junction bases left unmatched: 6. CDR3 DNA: TGTGCCATCAGTGATTGGACTAGCGGGGGGGCGAGTGAGCAGTTCTTC. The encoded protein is CAISDWTSGGASEQFF.

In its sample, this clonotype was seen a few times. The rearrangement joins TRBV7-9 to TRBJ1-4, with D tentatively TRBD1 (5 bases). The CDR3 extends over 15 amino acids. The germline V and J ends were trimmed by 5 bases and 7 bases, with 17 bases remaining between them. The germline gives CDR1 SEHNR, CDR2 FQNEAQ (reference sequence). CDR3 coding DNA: TGTGCCAGCAGCGGCAAGGGACCGCGGGGTGAAAAACTGTTTTTT. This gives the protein CASSGKGPRGEKLFF.

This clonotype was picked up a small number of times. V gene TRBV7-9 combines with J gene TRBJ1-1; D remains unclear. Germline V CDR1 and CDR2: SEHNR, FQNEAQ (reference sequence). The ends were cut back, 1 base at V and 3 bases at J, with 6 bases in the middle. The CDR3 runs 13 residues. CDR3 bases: TGTGCCAGCAGCTTAGGTTTTTACACTGAAGCTTTCTTT. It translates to CASSLGFYTEAFF.

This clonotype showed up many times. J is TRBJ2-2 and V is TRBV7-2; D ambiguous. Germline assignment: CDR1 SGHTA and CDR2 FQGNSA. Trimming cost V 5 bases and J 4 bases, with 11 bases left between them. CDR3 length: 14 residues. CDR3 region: CASSPLGPTGELFF. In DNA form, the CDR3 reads TGTGCCAGCAGCCCGTTGGGTCCCACCGGGGAGCTGTTTTTT.

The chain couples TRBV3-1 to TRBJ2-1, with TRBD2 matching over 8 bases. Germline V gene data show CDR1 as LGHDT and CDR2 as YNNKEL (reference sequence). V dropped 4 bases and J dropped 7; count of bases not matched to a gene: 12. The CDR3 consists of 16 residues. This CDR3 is CASSPLTAGVGNEQFF. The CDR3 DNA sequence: TGTGCCAGCAGCCCCTTGACAGCGGGAGTGGGTAATGAGCAGTTCTTC.

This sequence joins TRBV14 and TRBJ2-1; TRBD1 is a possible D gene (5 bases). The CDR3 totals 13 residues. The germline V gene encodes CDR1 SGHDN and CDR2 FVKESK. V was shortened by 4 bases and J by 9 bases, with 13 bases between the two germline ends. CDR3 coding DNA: TGTGCCAGCAGCCCCTTAGGGGTGATTGAGCAGTTCTTC. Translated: CASSPLGVIEQFF.

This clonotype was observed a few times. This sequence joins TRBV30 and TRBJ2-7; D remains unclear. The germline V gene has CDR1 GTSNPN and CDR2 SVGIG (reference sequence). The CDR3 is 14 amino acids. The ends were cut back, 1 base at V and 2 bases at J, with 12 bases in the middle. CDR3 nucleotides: TGTGCCTGGAGTGGGAGTGCAGAGACCTACGAGCAGTACTTC. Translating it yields CAWSGSAETYEQYF.

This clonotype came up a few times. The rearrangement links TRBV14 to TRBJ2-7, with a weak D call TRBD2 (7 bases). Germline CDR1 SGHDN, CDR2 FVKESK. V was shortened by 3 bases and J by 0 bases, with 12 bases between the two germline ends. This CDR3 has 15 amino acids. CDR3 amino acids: CASSHLRGASYEQYF. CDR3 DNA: TGTGCCAGCAGCCATTTACGGGGGGCCTCCTACGAGCAGTACTTC.

The CDR3 reads CASSLGQGSGEAFF. In DNA, the CDR3 is TGTGCCAGCAGCTTGGGACAGGGATCGGGTGAAGCTTTCTTT. V is TRBV7-2 and J is TRBJ1-1; 9 nucleotides match TRBD1. This CDR3 has 14 residues. The germline CDR1 and CDR2 sequences are SGHTA and FQGNSA. V was clipped by 3 bases and J by 7 bases; unmatched bases: 6.

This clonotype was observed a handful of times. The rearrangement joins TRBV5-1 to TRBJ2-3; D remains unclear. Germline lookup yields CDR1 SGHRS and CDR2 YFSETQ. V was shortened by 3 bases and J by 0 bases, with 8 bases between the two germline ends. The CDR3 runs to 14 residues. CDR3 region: CASSWQESTDTQYF. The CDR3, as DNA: TGCGCCAGCAGCTGGCAGGAGAGCACAGATACGCAGTATTTT.

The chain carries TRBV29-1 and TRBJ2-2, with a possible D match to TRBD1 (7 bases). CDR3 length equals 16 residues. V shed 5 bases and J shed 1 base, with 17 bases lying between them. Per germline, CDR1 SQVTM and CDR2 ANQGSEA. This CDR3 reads CSVSGPGQMNTGELFF. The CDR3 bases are TGCAGCGTTAGCGGGCCGGGACAGATGAACACCGGGGAGCTGTTTTTT.

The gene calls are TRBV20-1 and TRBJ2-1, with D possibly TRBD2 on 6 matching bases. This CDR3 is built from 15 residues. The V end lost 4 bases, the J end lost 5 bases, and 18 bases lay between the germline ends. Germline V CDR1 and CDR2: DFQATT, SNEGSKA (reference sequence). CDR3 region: CSAIPGDPPNNEQFF. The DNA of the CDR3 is TGCAGTGCTATCCCGGGGGACCCCCCTAACAATGAGCAGTTCTTC.

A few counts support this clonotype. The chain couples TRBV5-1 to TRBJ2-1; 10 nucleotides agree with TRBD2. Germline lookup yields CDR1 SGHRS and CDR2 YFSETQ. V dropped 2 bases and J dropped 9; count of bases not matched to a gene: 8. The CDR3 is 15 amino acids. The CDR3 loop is CASSFSGGNGGEQFF. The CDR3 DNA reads TGCGCCAGCAGCTTTAGCGGGGGGAACGGCGGTGAGCAGTTCTTC. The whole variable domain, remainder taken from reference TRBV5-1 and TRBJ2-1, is KAGVTQTPRYLIKTRGQQVTLSCSPISGHRSVSWYQQTPGQGLQFLFEYFSETQRNKGNFPGRFSGRQFSNSRSEMNVSTLELGDSALYLCASSFSGGNGGEQFFGPGTRLTVL.

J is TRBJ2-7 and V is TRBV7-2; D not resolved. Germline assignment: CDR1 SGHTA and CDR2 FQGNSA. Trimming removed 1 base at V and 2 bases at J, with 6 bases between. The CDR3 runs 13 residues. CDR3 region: CASSLVPAYEQYF. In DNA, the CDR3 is TGTGCCAGCAGCTTAGTACCTGCCTACGAGCAGTACTTC.